Listed below are T cell receptor beta chains from one sample, sequenced in a study of siplizumab effects on memory and regulatory T cells. Their target antigens are unknown. Repertoires were generated with immunoSEQ multiplex PCR, while TCRdb's copy carries only in-frame clones and drops some. The data contain about 10,000 clones, just over 45% of them singletons. Sequencing used CFSE-low (dividing) CD4+ T cells sorted from an allogeneic mixed lymphocyte reaction. The receptors were sampled from a human donor in good health; the cells came from an allogeneic mixed lymphocyte reaction. Each CDR3 is given with its conserved first and last residue. The D gene is left open where the match is weak. Some rows mark clone size as missing; the rest say once, few, many or name a class of expanded clone.

j_call,d_call,clone_size,v_call,cdr3_aa,cdr3_nt
TRBJ1-6,.,once,TRBV2,CASSVRDTNSPLHF,TGTGCCAGCAGCGTCCGGGACACCAATTCACCCCTCCACTTT
TRBJ1-1,TRBD1,medium-sized,TRBV11-1,CASSIRQGMNTEAFF,TGTGCCAGCAGCATCAGACAGGGCATGAACACTGAAGCTTTCTTT
TRBJ2-6,.,.,TRBV30,CAWSHRVSGANVLTF,TGTGCCTGGAGTCACAGGGTCTCTGGGGCCAACGTCCTGACTTTC
TRBJ2-4,TRBD2,.,TRBV19,CASTSLAVGQYF,TGTGCCAGTACTTCGCTAGCGGTAGGCCAGTACTTC
TRBJ2-6,.,.,TRBV9,CASSPSSGANVLTF,TGTGCCAGCAGCCCGAGCTCTGGGGCCAACGTCCTGACTTTC
TRBJ2-5,.,few,TRBV4-1,CASSHRAPGRGETQYF,TGCGCCAGCAGCCACCGAGCCCCCGGCAGGGGTGAGACCCAGTACTTC
TRBJ2-7,.,medium-sized,TRBV28,CASSLRGREQYF,TGTGCCAGCAGTTTGAGGGGTCGCGAGCAGTACTTC
TRBJ2-7,TRBD2,once,TRBV5-4,CATAPTSGVSSYEQYF,TGTGCCACCGCACCGACTAGCGGGGTTAGCTCCTACGAGCAGTACTTC
TRBJ2-1,.,once,TRBV18,CASSPGQSYNEQFF,TGTGCCAGCTCACCCGGACAGAGCTACAATGAGCAGTTCTTC
TRBJ2-3,TRBD1,.,TRBV5-1,CASSFRQGKTDTQYF,TGCGCCAGCAGCTTTCGACAGGGGAAGACAGATACGCAGTATTTT
TRBJ1-6,TRBD1,medium-sized,TRBV5-4,CASSRTGDGNSPLHF,TGTGCCAGCAGCCGGACAGGGGACGGTAATTCACCCCTCCACTTT
TRBJ1-1,.,.,TRBV11-2,CASSLLSRISEAFF,TGTGCCAGCAGCTTACTAAGTCGCATTTCTGAAGCTTTCTTT
TRBJ2-7,.,.,TRBV5-1,CASSLNAGAGYEQYF,TGCGCCAGCAGCTTGAACGCGGGCGCGGGATACGAGCAGTACTTC
TRBJ2-7,.,.,TRBV2,CASKHQRTYGQYF,TGTGCCAGCAAGCATCAGCGAACCTACGGGCAGTACTTC
TRBJ1-2,.,.,TRBV6-5,CATLRAANYGYTF,TGTGCCACCCTAAGGGCGGCTAACTATGGCTACACCTTC
TRBJ1-1,.,medium-sized,TRBV11-1,CASSLVFRGNTEAFF,TGTGCCAGCAGCTTAGTCTTCAGGGGAAACACTGAAGCTTTCTTT
TRBJ2-3,.,.,TRBV10-3,CAAGLPLSDTQYF,TGTGCCGCCGGACTGCCGCTTTCCGATACGCAGTATTTT
TRBJ2-7,.,.,TRBV11-2,CASSLDRDEQYF,TGTGCCAGCAGCTTAGACAGGGACGAGCAGTACTTC
TRBJ1-2,.,few,TRBV7-8,CASSLEGSYGGYTF,TGTGCCAGCAGCTTAGAGGGGAGTTACGGTGGCTACACCTTC
TRBJ2-6,TRBD1,.,TRBV7-3,CASSLFARDRISGANVLTF,TGTGCCAGCAGCTTATTTGCGCGGGACAGGATCTCTGGGGCCAACGTCCTGACTTTC
TRBJ2-7,TRBD1,.,TRBV4-2,CASSLNFGQGRSYEQYF,TGTGCCAGCAGCCTAAATTTCGGACAGGGGAGGTCCTACGAGCAGTACTTC
TRBJ2-1,.,few,TRBV5-1,CASSLDQSSYNEQFF,TGCGCCAGCAGCTTGGACCAAAGCTCCTACAATGAGCAGTTCTTC
TRBJ2-1,TRBD2,.,TRBV7-3,CASSLLAGGSYNEQFF,TGTGCCAGCAGCTTACTAGCGGGAGGGTCCTACAATGAGCAGTTCTTC
TRBJ1-3,.,.,TRBV5-1,CASKGGGNTIYF,TGCGCCAGCAAGGGAGGTGGAAACACCATATATTTT
TRBJ1-5,.,.,TRBV15,CATSRGRDFSNQPQHF,TGTGCCACCAGCAGAGGAAGGGACTTCAGCAATCAGCCCCAGCATTTT
TRBJ2-7,.,medium-sized,TRBV5-4,CASSLPGPSYEQYF,TGTGCCAGCAGCTTGCCGGGGCCCTCCTACGAGCAGTACTTC
TRBJ2-3,.,medium-sized,TRBV5-1,CASSLGTSTDTQYF,TGCGCCAGCAGCTTGGGGACTAGCACAGATACGCAGTATTTT
TRBJ2-5,TRBD2,.,TRBV2,CASSVQAGGGETQYF,TGTGCCAGCAGTGTACAAGCGGGAGGTGGGGAGACCCAGTACTTC
TRBJ2-1,.,.,TRBV5-1,CASSLRQGGSYNEQFF,TGCGCCAGCAGCTTGCGTCAAGGTGGGTCCTACAATGAGCAGTTCTTC
TRBJ2-5,TRBD2,.,TRBV4-1,CASSHLGLAAQETQYF,TGCGCCAGCAGCCACCTGGGACTAGCGGCACAAGAGACCCAGTACTTC
TRBJ1-2,.,.,TRBV19,CATRPGEGGENYGYTF,TGTGCCACGCGACCGGGGGAGGGGGGAGAAAACTATGGCTACACCTTC
TRBJ2-5,TRBD1,.,TRBV19,CASRTGDKETQYF,TGTGCCAGTCGGACAGGGGACAAAGAGACCCAGTACTTC
TRBJ2-7,TRBD2,.,TRBV28,CASSSTSGGTYEQYF,TGTGCCAGCAGTTCGACTAGCGGGGGAACCTACGAGCAGTACTTC
TRBJ1-2,TRBD1,.,TRBV28,CASSLYRGPYGYTF,TGTGCCAGCAGTTTATATAGGGGGCCCTATGGCTACACCTTC
TRBJ2-7,.,once,TRBV4-2,CASSYTTTGLAYEQYF,TGTGCCAGCAGCTATACCACAACAGGGTTGGCCTACGAGCAGTACTTC
TRBJ1-5,.,.,TRBV11-3,CASSLTVGGEGNQPQHF,TGTGCCAGCAGCCTAACGGTCGGTGGGGAAGGCAATCAGCCCCAGCATTTT
TRBJ1-6,.,.,TRBV30,CAWGGRQNSPLHF,TGTGCCTGGGGGGGGAGGCAAAATTCACCCCTCCACTTT
TRBJ1-6,TRBD1,.,TRBV5-1,CASSQIPGQSNSPLHF,TGCGCCAGCAGCCAGATTCCGGGACAGTCTAATTCACCCCTCCACTTT
TRBJ2-6,TRBD2,.,TRBV19,CASRKAGGGSSGANVLTF,TGTGCCAGTAGAAAAGCGGGAGGGGGGAGCTCTGGGGCCAACGTCCTGACTTTC
TRBJ2-7,.,.,TRBV5-1,CASSPQPTESYEQYF,TGCGCCAGCAGCCCACAACCAACAGAATCCTACGAGCAGTACTTC
TRBJ2-5,.,.,TRBV4-2,CASSQEESWGVRVETQYF,TGTGCCAGCAGCCAAGAGGAGTCATGGGGGGTCCGGGTGGAGACCCAGTACTTC
TRBJ2-7,TRBD2,.,TRBV28,CASGLDHRTYEQYF,TGTGCCAGCGGACTAGATCACCGGACCTACGAGCAGTACTTC
TRBJ2-6,.,.,TRBV18,CASSGRSLLSGANVLTF,TGTGCCAGCTCGGGGCGGTCCCTTCTCTCTGGGGCCAACGTCCTGACTTTC
TRBJ1-2,.,medium-sized,TRBV6-1,CASSSAGAYGYTF,TGTGCCAGCAGCAGTGCGGGGGCCTATGGCTACACCTTC
TRBJ2-3,.,.,TRBV5-4,CASSPGIGGDTQYF,TGTGCCAGCAGCCCAGGGATAGGGGGGGATACGCAGTATTTT
TRBJ1-2,.,.,TRBV10-3,CAIKRTTSGYTF,TGTGCCATCAAGAGGACGACCAGCGGCTACACCTTC
TRBJ1-2,.,.,TRBV10-3,CAISEWSTANYGYTF,TGTGCCATCAGTGAATGGTCGACAGCTAACTATGGCTACACCTTC
TRBJ1-1,.,medium-sized,TRBV4-2,CASSPGPGGGTEAFF,TGTGCCAGCAGCCCGGGTCCGGGGGGCGGCACTGAAGCTTTCTTT
TRBJ2-2,TRBD2,once,TRBV11-3,CASSSRLAGDTGELFF,TGTGCCAGCAGCTCTCGACTAGCGGGAGACACCGGGGAGCTGTTTTTT
TRBJ1-5,.,few,TRBV5-5,CASSLGTGNQPQHF,TGTGCCAGCAGCTTGGGGACAGGCAATCAGCCCCAGCATTTT